Shown below are 5 T cell receptor beta chains from a single sample sequenced in a study of cytomegalovirus exposure and HLA in healthy donors (dated by TCRdb to about 2017). The receptor library was made with the immunoSEQ multiplex PCR assay. For the multiplex PCR, a mixture combining 60 forward primers for TCR Vbeta segments and 13 reverse primers for TCR Jbeta segments was used. In its TCRdb copy, this immuneACCESS table keeps in-frame sequences only and misses some clones. Where compared with another copy, unresolved V genes explain less than half of these, and the others have no known cause. The sample table holds 150,000 to 170,000 clones, of which roughly three quarters were seen once. Roughly 7.7% of the sample goes to the ten largest clones. What was sequenced was PBMCs. These receptors originate from a man younger than 45 in good health and CMV-seropositive.

The chain has TRBV6-4 and TRBJ1-1, with 11 positions matching TRBD1. CDR3 size: 16 residues. V lost 5 bases, J lost 0 bases, and 5 bases stayed unmatched. Germline loops: CDR1 MRHNA, CDR2 SNTAGT. CDR3: CASSSGTGGMNTEAFF. CDR3 nucleotide sequence: TGTGCCAGCAGTTCCGGGACAGGGGGTATGAACACTGAAGCTTTCTTT.

The chain links TRBV30 to TRBJ1-5; possibly TRBD1 for D (5 bases). The CDR3 spans 14 residues. Trimming removed 3 bases at V and 5 bases at J, with 14 bases between. Germline V gene lookup returns CDR1 GTSNPN and CDR2 SVGIG (reference sequence). CDR3 DNA sequence: TGTGCCTGGAGGAGTAGACAGTCCGATCAGCCCCAGCATTTT. As protein: CAWRSRQSDQPQHF.

V gene TRBV14 combines with J gene TRBJ1-1; 9 nucleotides align to TRBD1. Looked up from germline, CDR1 is SGHDN and CDR2 is FVKESK. CDR3 length: 16 residues. V lost 6 bases, J lost 0 bases, and 8 bases stayed unmatched. This CDR3 is CASRPDRGEMNTEAFF. The CDR3 bases are TGTGCCAGCAGACCTGACAGGGGGGAAATGAACACTGAAGCTTTCTTT. Full variable domain (missing parts from reference TRBV14 and TRBJ1-1): EAGVTQFPSHSVIEKGQTVTLRCDPISGHDNLYWYRRVMGKEIKFLLHFVKESKQDESGMPNNRFLAERTGGTYSTLKVQPAELEDSGVYFCASRPDRGEMNTEAFFGQGTRLTVV.

The chain joins TRBV30 to TRBJ2-5; D perhaps matches TRBD2 (5 bases). In germline, CDR1 is GTSNPN, CDR2 SVGIG (reference sequence). CDR3 size: 11 residues. Trimming stripped 8 bases from V and 9 bases from J, with 16 bases between. CDR3 bases: TGTGCCGGGTCCAGCGGCTGGGCCCAGTACTTC. Its protein product is CAGSSGWAQYF.

The chain employs TRBV9 and TRBJ1-1, with D maybe TRBD1 (6 bases). The CDR3 totals 14 residues. The V gene's germline CDR1 is SGDLS and CDR2 YYNGEE. V gave up 4 bases and J gave up 5 bases, with 15 bases separating them. CDR3 protein: CASSTGQPGTEAFF. CDR3 nucleotides: TGTGCCAGCAGCACCGGACAGCCTGGGACTGAAGCTTTCTTT. Supplemented by reference TRBV9 and TRBJ1-1, the full variable domain reads DSGVTQTPKHLITATGQRVTLRCSPRSGDLSVYWYQQSLDQGLQFLIQYYNGEERAKGNILERFSAQQFPDLHSELNLSSLELGDSALYFCASSTGQPGTEAFFGQGTRLTVV.